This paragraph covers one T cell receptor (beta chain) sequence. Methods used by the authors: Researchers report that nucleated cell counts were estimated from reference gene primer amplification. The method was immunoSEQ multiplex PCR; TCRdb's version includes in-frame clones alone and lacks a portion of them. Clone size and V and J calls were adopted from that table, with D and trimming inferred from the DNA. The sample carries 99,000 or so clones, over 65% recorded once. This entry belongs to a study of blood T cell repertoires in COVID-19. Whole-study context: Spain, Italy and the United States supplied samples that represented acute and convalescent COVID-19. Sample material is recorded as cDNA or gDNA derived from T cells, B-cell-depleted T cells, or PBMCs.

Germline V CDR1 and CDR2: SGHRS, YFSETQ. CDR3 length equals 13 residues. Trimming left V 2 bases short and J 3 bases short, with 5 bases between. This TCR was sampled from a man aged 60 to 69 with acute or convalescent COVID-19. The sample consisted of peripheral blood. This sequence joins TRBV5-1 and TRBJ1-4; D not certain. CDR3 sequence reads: CASSFLSNEKLFF. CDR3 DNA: TGCGCCAGCAGCTTCCTCTCTAATGAAAAACTGTTTTTT.